The T cell receptor (beta chain) described here comes from a study of OX40 agonist ivuxolimab in advanced cancers. On the study more broadly: Three patients showed partial responses: one hepatocellular carcinoma and two cutaneous melanoma cases. General study points: Average numbers of expanded clones were greater in CD8+ T cells than in CD4+.

The V gene's germline CDR1 is MDHEN and CDR2 SYDVKM. The CDR3 has 16 residues. The V gene end was trimmed by 8 bases and the J gene end by 3 bases; junction bases not matched to a gene: 16. Repertoires were generated with immunoSEQ multiplex PCR, while TCRdb's copy carries only in-frame clones and drops some. The sample shows 45,000 to 65,000 clones, about nine tenths of them seen only once. Turning to this clone: Its antigen is as yet unknown.

Any history of autoimmune disease or systemic immunosuppression disqualified patients. The material sequenced was CD4+ or CD8+ T cells sorted from blood, taken in a trial of the OX40 agonist ivuxolimab. This sequence originates from an adult with an advanced solid tumor such as melanoma, head and neck, liver or kidney cancer. The rearrangement uses TRBV28 and TRBJ2-7, with 7 bases that match TRBD1. CDR3 in amino acids: CASVSQSDRDVYEQYF. DNA of the CDR3: TGTGCCAGCGTCTCCCAGAGCGACAGGGATGTCTACGAGCAGTACTTC. Using reference TRBV28 and TRBJ2-7 for the parts outside the CDR3, the full variable domain is DVKVTQSSRYLVKRTGEKVFLECVQDMDHENMFWYRQDPGLGLRLIYFSYDVKMKEKGDIPEGYSVSREKKERFSLILESASTNQTSMYLCASVSQSDRDVYEQYFGPGTRLTVT.